The 12 T cell receptor beta chains listed next were all sequenced from one sample in a study of blood T cell repertoires in COVID-19. The repertoire was sequenced with immunoSEQ multiplex PCR; TCRdb's copy has only in-frame clones and lacks some. The sample has about 74,000 clones, 87% seen once; the top ten hold around 29%. Sample: peripheral blood. All receptors derive from an elderly woman with active or convalescent COVID-19.

V and J are TRBV6-6 and TRBJ1-2, with 9 bases aligning to TRBD1. CDR1 and CDR2 (germline): MNHNY, SVGAGI (reference sequence). The CDR3 is 12 residues long. The V gene end was trimmed by 5 bases and the J gene end by 8 bases; junction bases not matched to a gene: 3. The CDR3 coding sequence is TGTGCCAGCAGTCGGACAGGGGACGGCTACACCTTC. This gives the protein CASSRTGDGYTF.

In its sample, this clone was seen a few times. An end of the junction does not agree with germline; a read error may underlie this. The CDR3 nucleotides read TGTGCCAGCACCCCGAGGGTTACCGAGGAGCTGTTTTTT. Its protein is CASTPRVTEELFF. V and J are TRBV7-2 and TRBJ2-2; D might be TRBD2 (5 bases). There are 13 residues in the CDR3. The germline V gene encodes CDR1 SGHTA and CDR2 FQGNSA.

The chain carries TRBV27 and TRBJ1-2; 9 bases match TRBD1. CDR3 length: 14 residues. The trim removed 5 bases at V and 10 bases at J, leaving 11 bases unmatched. Germline lookup yields CDR1 MNHEY and CDR2 SMNVEV (reference sequence). CDR3 DNA: TGTGCCAGCAGTCCCCAGACAGGGGGGGGATTCTACACCTTC. Its protein product is CASSPQTGGGFYTF.

V and J are TRBV29-1 and TRBJ1-4; D not resolved. The V gene's germline CDR1 is SQVTM and CDR2 ANQGSEA. The CDR3 contains 14 residues. V was trimmed by 7 bases and J by 5 bases, leaving 17 bases between them. CDR3 loop: CSALLAAGNEKLFF. CDR3 DNA: TGCAGCGCCCTTCTAGCAGCTGGGAATGAAAAACTGTTTTTT.

The chain has TRBV6-5 and TRBJ1-6; D is uncertain. V lost 0 bases and J 13 bases, leaving 7 bases between the germline ends. The CDR3 sequence is 12 residues long. Germline V gene lookup returns CDR1 MNHEY and CDR2 SVGAGI. The CDR3 here is CASSYSSGPLHF. CDR3 in DNA: TGTGCCAGCAGTTACTCGAGCGGGCCCCTCCACTTT.

The chain carries TRBV7-3 and TRBJ2-7; 9 bases are shared with TRBD1. The V segment lost 4 bases and the J segment 4 bases; nucleotides outside the gene matches: 2. The CDR3 covers 13 residues. In germline, CDR1 is SGHTA, CDR2 FQGTGA. The CDR3, as DNA: TGTGCCAGCAGCTCGACAGGGGGATACGAGCAGTACTTC. As protein: CASSSTGGYEQYF.

The chain uses TRBV28 and TRBJ2-5; 7 bases are a match to TRBD1. The CDR3 consists of 15 residues. CDR1 is MDHEN and CDR2 is SYDVKM in the germline V gene. V trimming: 3 bases; J trimming: 8 bases; junction bases outside the gene matches: 12. The CDR3 loop reads CASSFTGQRISTQYF. CDR3 nucleotide sequence: TGTGCCAGCAGTTTTACGGGACAGAGGATATCTACCCAGTACTTC. The variable domain in full, with the rest retrieved from reference TRBV28 and TRBJ2-5, is DVKVTQSSRYLVKRTGEKVFLECVQDMDHENMFWYRQDPGLGLRLIYFSYDVKMKEKGDIPEGYSVSREKKERFSLILESASTNQTSMYLCASSFTGQRISTQYFGPGTRLLVL.

V gene TRBV11-2 combines with J gene TRBJ1-1; D may be TRBD1 (5 bases). Trimming took off 2 bases at V and 7 bases at J, with 8 bases between the two ends. Germline values: CDR1 SGHAT, CDR2 FQNNGV. The CDR3 covers 12 residues. The CDR3 DNA is TGTGCCAGCAGCTTAATAGGGGATGAAGCTTTCTTT. It is translated as CASSLIGDEAFF.

This clone was seen a few times. The V call is TRBV30, the J call TRBJ2-6; 7 bases line up with TRBD1. Trimming at V came to 7 bases and at J to 3 bases, leaving 6 bases not matched to a gene. CDR1 is GTSNPN and CDR2 is SVGIG in the germline V gene (reference sequence). The CDR3 is 14 amino acids. The CDR3 here is CASPGGGGANVLTF. The CDR3 DNA is TGTGCCTCACCAGGGGGTGGTGGGGCCAACGTCCTGACTTTC.

The chain recombines TRBV5-1 with TRBJ2-7, with 8 nucleotides matching TRBD1. The CDR3 is 15 amino acids. J lost 2 bases, V lost 3 bases, and 7 bases had no gene match. Germline-derived CDR1 and CDR2 are SGHRS and YFSETQ. CDR3 region: CASSYFGQGPYEQYF. The CDR3 nucleotides are TGCGCCAGCAGCTACTTCGGACAGGGACCCTACGAGCAGTACTTC.

The chain links TRBV19 to TRBJ1-2; D is uncertain. This CDR3 has 13 residues. V was pared by 3 bases and J by 4 bases, with 9 bases between. The V gene's germline CDR1 is LNHDA and CDR2 SQIVND (reference sequence). CDR3: CASSMFPGYGYTF. The CDR3, as DNA: TGTGCCAGTAGTATGTTTCCCGGCTATGGCTACACCTTC. The whole variable domain, filled in from reference TRBV19 and TRBJ1-2, reads DGGITQSPKYLFRKEGQNVTLSCEQNLNHDAMYWYRQDPGQGLRLIYYSQIVNDFQKGDIAEGYSVSREKKESFPLTVTSAQKNPTAFYLCASSMFPGYGYTFGSGTRLTVV.

As regards this clone: At one end, the junction sequence differs from germline, possibly due to a read error. The CDR3 loop reads CSAPFNIEAFF. The CDR3 region has the DNA TGCAGTGCTCCCTTTAACATTGAAGCTTTCTTT. The chain is built from TRBV20-1 and TRBJ1-1; D unclear. The CDR3 consists of 11 residues. Germline lookup yields CDR1 DFQATT and CDR2 SNEGSKA (reference sequence).